This T cell receptor beta chain appears in the sequencing data of a study of regulatory T cells in long-lasting Graves disease (dated by TCRdb to the early 2020s). Describing the broader study: Persistent Graves' disease meant more than 5 years of antithyroid drug treatment with TSH receptor autoantibodies that stayed positive. A total of roughly 33 samples were covered by TCR sequencing, comprising some 13 persistent and about 20 newly diagnosed Graves' disease patients. Patients with persistent Graves' disease were compared with patients with newly diagnosed Graves' disease using TCR sequencing and RNA sequencing of peripheral blood. Antithyroid drugs had been taken for ten to twelve years on average by persistent Graves' disease patients in the clinical cohort. The study was registered as a clinical trial and conducted in China.

Libraries came from multiplex PCR. Instrument on record: Illumina HiSeq 4000. iRepertoire HTBI primers and Arm-PCR amplification of CDR3 regions were used to construct TCR beta libraries. Before sequencing, the PCR products went through gel purification. As for how the authors treated the data: Gene usage analysis of CDR3 amino acid clonotypes used the roughly 62 TRBV and 14 to 15 TRBJ segments found across samples. COPE and FqMerger were used to merge filtered high-quality paired reads into contigs. BLAST was used to align contigs to the IMGT TRBV, TRBD and TRBJ reference genes, and CDR3 was defined following IMGT. Clonotypes above 0.1% frequency were classified as highly expanded clones. Shannon entropy served as the measure of repertoire diversity, while the Gini coefficient captured V-J evenness. Public clonotypes were defined as clonotypes shared by more than one individual. TCRdb passed the public sequencing reads through fastp at Q25 and MiXCR, retaining productive beta sequences. One record per CDR3 amino acid sequence lists the most common genes and DNA. None of the V and J calls come from the authors' own analysis; TCRdb made them. The sample table lists about 290,000 distinct CDR3 sequences, around a fifth of them with a count of one. The ten largest clonotypes hold 45% to 70% of the sample.

This clonotype has at least ten counts. The antigen this receptor binds is unknown. One base away there is no much larger clone; base qualities are not given. The study at large found these results: As a limitation, the authors acknowledged that the small sample size may reduce accuracy. Patients with persistent disease shared more public clonotypes (around 2,500) than newly diagnosed patients did (roughly 970). Sequencing and analysis were limited to the TCR beta chain. Because the primary lesion, thyroid tissue, could not be accessed, the study looked at peripheral blood alone. Persistent Graves' disease patients showed lower TCR Shannon entropy and fewer highly expanded clones than newly diagnosed patients, suggesting clonal expansion. TRBV28, TRBJ1-2 and TRBJ2-5 were preferentially used in persistent disease, while TRBV20-1 and TRBJ2-1 were favored in newly diagnosed disease.

According to the study, the label for this sample's time point signals: persistent/refractory GD, antithyroid drugs over 5 years with positive TRAb. RNA was extracted from PBMCs in TRIzol for both TCR sequencing and RNA sequencing. The diagnosis of Graves' disease followed American Thyroid Association guidelines. The patients came from an endocrinology department in Xi'an, China. Each patient gave about 8.1 milliliters of peripheral blood, collected in an EDTA anticoagulant tube. Ficoll Paque Plus density gradient separation was used to isolate PBMCs, and no additional T cell sorting was done. An Agilent 2100 Bioanalyzer and agarose gel were used to check RNA quality, and a NanoDrop 2000 was used to measure RNA concentration. Relative to germline, V is 0 bases shorter and J is 7 bases shorter, with 15 bases between their ends. The germline V gene gives CDR1 as LGHNA and CDR2 as YSLEER. The CDR3 starts with the cysteine, ends with the phenylalanine, and has 16 residues. Only the CDR3 DNA stays, 48 bases, in frame from base 1.

Recombination joined TRBV4-3 with TRBJ1-4; a weak D assignment points to TRBD1 (6 bases agree). Material: peripheral blood mononuclear cells (PBMCs), obtained when the disease was refractory, from a patient treated with antithyroid drugs. The receptor comes from a female donor with Graves disease. The sequence in DNA is TGCGCCAGCAGCCAAGAATGGGGGGCTATGGGTGAAAAACTGTTTTTT. Translated, this is CASSQEWGAMGEKLFF.